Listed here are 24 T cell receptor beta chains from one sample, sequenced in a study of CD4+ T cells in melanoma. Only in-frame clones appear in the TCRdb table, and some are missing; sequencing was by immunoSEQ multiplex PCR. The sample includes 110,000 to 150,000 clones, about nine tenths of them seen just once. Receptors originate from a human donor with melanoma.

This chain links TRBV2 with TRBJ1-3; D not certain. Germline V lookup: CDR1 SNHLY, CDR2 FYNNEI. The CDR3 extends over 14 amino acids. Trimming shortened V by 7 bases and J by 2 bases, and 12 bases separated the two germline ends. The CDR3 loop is CASTLESTGNTIYF. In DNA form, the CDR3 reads TGTGCCAGCACCCTGGAATCGACTGGAAACACCATATATTTT.

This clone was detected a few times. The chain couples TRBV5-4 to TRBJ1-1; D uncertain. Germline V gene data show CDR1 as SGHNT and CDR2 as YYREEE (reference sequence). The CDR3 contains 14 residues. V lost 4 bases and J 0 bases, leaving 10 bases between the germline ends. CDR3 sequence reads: CASSAGFMNTEAFF. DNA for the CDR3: TGTGCCAGCAGCGCAGGATTCATGAACACTGAAGCTTTCTTT.

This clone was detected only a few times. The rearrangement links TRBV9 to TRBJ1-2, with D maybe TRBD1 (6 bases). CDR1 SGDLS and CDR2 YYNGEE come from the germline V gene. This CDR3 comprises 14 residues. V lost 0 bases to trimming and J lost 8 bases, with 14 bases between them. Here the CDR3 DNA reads TGTGCCAGCAGCGTAGACGACAGGAGGGACGGCTACACCTTC. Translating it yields CASSVDDRRDGYTF.

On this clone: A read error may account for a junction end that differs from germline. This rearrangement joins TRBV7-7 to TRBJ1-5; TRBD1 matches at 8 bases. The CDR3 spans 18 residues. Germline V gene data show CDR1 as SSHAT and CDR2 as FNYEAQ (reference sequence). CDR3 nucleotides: TGTGCTAGCAGCCGGCCGATGGACAGGGTCTATAGCAATCAGCCCCAGCATTTT. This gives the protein CASSRPMDRVYSNQPQHF.

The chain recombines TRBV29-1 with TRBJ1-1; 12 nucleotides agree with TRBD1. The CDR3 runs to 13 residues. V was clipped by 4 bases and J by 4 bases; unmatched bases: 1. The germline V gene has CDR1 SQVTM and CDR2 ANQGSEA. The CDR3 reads CSVGDRGLTEAFF. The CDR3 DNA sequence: TGCAGCGTTGGGGACAGGGGGCTCACTGAAGCTTTCTTT.

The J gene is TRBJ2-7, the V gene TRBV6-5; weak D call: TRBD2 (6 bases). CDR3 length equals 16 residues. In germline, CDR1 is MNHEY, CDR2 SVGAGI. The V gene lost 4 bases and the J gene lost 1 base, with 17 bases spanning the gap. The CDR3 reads CASSLDGRTGSYEQYF. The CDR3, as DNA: TGTGCCAGCAGTTTGGACGGGAGAACGGGGTCCTACGAGCAGTACTTC.

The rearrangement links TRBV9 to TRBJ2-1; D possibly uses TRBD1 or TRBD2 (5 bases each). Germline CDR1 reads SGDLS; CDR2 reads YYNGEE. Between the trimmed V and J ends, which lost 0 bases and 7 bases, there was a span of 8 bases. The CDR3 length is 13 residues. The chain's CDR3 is CASSVVGANEQFF. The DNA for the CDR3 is TGTGCCAGCAGCGTAGTCGGGGCTAATGAGCAGTTCTTC.

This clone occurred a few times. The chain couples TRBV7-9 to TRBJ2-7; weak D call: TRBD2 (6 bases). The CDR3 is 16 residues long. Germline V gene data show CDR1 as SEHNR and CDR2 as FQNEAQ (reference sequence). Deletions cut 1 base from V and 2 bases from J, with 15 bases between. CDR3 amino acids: CASSLGVAENTYEQYF. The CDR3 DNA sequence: TGTGCCAGCAGCTTAGGGGTAGCGGAGAATACCTACGAGCAGTACTTC.

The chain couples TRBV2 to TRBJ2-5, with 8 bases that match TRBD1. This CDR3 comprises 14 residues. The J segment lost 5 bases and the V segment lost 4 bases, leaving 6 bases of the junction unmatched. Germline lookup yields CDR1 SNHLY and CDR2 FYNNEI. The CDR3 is CASSVPRGHETQYF. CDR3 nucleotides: TGTGCCAGCAGTGTTCCCAGGGGGCATGAGACCCAGTACTTC.

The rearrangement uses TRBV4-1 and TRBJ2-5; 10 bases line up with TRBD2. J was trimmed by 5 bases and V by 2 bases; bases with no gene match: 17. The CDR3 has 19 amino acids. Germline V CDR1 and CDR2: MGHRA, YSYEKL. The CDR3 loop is CASSQWAVGASGGRETQYF. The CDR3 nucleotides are TGCGCCAGCAGCCAATGGGCTGTTGGGGCTAGCGGGGGTCGGGAGACCCAGTACTTC.

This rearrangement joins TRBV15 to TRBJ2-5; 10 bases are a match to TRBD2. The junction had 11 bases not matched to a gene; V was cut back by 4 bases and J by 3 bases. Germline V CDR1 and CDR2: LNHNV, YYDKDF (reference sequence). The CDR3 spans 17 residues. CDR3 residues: CATSTASGGPGEETQYF. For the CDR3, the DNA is TGTGCCACCAGCACGGCTAGCGGGGGACCCGGTGAAGAGACCCAGTACTTC.

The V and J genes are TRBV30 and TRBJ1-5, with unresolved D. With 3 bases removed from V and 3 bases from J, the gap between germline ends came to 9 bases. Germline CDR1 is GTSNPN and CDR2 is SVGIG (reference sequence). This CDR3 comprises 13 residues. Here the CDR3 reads CAWRQFPNQPQHF. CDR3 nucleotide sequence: TGTGCCTGGAGACAGTTCCCCAATCAGCCCCAGCATTTT.

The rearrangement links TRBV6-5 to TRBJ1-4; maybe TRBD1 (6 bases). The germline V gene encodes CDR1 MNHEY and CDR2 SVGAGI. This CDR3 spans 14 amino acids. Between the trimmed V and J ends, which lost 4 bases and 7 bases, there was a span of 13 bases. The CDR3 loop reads CASSLRGMGEKLFF. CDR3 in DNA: TGTGCCAGCAGTTTGAGGGGGATGGGTGAAAAACTGTTTTTT.

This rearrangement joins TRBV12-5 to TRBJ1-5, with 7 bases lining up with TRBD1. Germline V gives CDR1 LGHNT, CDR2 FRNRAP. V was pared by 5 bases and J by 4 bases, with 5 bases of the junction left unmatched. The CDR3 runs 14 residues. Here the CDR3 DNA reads TGTGCTAGTGGTACTGGGACAGCGAATCAGCCCCAGCATTTT. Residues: CASGTGTANQPQHF.

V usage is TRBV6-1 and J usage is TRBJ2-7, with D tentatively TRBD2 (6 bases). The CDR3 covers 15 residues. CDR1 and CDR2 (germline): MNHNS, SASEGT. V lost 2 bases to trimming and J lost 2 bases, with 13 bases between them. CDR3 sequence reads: CASSEWWDFPYEQYF. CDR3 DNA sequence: TGTGCCAGCAGTGAATGGTGGGACTTCCCCTACGAGCAGTACTTC.

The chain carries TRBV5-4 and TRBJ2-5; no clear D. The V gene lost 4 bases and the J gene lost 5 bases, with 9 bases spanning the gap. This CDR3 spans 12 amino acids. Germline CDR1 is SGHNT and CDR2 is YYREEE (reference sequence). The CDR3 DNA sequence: TGTGCCAGCAGCGGGATAGGGGAGACCCAGTACTTC. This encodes CASSGIGETQYF.

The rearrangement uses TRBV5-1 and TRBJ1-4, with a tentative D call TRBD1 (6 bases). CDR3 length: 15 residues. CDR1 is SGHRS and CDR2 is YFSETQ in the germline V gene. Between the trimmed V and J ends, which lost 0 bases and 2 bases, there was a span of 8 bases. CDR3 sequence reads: CASSLVGATNEKLFF. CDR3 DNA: TGCGCCAGCAGCTTGGTGGGGGCCACTAATGAAAAACTGTTTTTT. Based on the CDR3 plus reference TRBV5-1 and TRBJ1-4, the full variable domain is KAGVTQTPRYLIKTRGQQVTLSCSPISGHRSVSWYQQTPGQGLQFLFEYFSETQRNKGNFPGRFSGRQFSNSRSEMNVSTLELGDSALYLCASSLVGATNEKLFFGSGTQLSVL.

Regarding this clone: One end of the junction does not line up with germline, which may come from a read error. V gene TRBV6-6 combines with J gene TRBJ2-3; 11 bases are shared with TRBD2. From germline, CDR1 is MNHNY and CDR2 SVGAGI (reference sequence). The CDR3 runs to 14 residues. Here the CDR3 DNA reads TGTGCCAGCAGTGCTCCCATGACTAGCGGGGCTAAGGATTTT. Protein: CASSAPMTSGAKDF.

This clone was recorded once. CDR3 sequence (DNA): TGTGCCAGCAGCTTAGGGACGACCCTTGGAACTGAAGCTTTCTTT. As protein: CASSLGTTLGTEAFF. The chain carries TRBV7-9 and TRBJ1-1; D call uncertain. The length of the CDR3 is 15 residues. Trimming shortened V by 1 base and J by 5 bases, and 14 bases separated the two germline ends. Per the germline V gene, CDR1 is SEHNR and CDR2 is FQNEAQ (reference sequence).

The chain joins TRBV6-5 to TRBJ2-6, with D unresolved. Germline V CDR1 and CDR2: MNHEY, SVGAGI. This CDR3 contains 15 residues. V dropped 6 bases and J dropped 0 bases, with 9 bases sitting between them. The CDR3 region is CASRTGLSGANVLTF. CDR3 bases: TGTGCCAGCAGGACGGGTCTCTCTGGGGCCAACGTCCTGACTTTC.

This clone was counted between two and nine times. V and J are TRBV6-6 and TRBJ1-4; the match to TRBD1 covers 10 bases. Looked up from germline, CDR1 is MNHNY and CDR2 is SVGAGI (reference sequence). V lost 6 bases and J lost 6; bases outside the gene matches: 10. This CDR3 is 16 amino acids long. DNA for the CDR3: TGTGCCAGCAGCCTGGACAGGGGGTTGACTGATGAAAAACTGTTTTTT. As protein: CASSLDRGLTDEKLFF.

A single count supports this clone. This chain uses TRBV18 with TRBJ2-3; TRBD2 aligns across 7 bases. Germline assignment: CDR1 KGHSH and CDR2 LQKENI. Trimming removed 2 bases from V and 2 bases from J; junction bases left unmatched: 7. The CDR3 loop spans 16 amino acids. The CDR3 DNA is TGTGCCAGCTCACCAGGGAGGGTACCGGCCACAGATACGCAGTATTTT. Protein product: CASSPGRVPATDTQYF.

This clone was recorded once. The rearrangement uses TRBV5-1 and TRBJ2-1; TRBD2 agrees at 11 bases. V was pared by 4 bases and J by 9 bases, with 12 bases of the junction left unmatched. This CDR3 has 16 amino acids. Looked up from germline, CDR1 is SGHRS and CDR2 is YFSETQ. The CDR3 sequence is CASSTFSGGDPGEQFF. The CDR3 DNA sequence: TGCGCCAGCAGCACCTTTAGCGGGGGGGACCCGGGTGAGCAGTTCTTC.

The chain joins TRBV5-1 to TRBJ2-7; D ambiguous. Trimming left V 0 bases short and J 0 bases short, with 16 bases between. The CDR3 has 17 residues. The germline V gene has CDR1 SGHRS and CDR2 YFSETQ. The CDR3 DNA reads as TGCGCCAGCAGCTTGGCCTTCCTGTCGCCGAGCTCCTACGAGCAGTACTTC. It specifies CASSLAFLSPSSYEQYF. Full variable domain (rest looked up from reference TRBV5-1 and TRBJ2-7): KAGVTQTPRYLIKTRGQQVTLSCSPISGHRSVSWYQQTPGQGLQFLFEYFSETQRNKGNFPGRFSGRQFSNSRSEMNVSTLELGDSALYLCASSLAFLSPSSYEQYFGPGTRLTVT.